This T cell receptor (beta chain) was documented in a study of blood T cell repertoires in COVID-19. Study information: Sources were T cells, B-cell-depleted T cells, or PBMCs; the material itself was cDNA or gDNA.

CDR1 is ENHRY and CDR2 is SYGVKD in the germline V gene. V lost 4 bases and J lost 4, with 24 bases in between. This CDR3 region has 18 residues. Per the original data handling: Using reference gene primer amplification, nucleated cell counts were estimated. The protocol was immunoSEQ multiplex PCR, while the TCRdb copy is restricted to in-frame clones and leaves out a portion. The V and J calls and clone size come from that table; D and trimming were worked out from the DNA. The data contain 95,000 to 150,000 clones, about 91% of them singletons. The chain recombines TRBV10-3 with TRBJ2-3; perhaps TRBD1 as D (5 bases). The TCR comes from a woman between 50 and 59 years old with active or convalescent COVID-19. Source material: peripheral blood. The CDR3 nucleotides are TGTGCCATCAGTGGGGGCTCCTGGGTTAGGAATCAACCAGATACGCAGTATTTT. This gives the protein CAISGGSWVRNQPDTQYF.